These 25 T cell receptor beta chains share one sample of origin, sequenced in a study of cytomegalovirus exposure and HLA in healthy donors. Primers included in the PCR were 60 Vbeta and 13 Jbeta primers. Sequencing used immunoSEQ multiplex PCR; TCRdb keeps in-frame clones, though not all of them. The top ten hold approximately 5.3% of the sample, which has 100,000 or so clones, 76% seen once. Sequencing was performed on PBMCs. The source of these receptors is a man aged 25 to 40 in good health and CMV-seropositive.

The rearrangement links TRBV29-1 to TRBJ1-1; a weak D match, TRBD1 (6 bases). Trimming pared 6 bases from V and 1 base from J, leaving 12 bases between. Germline lookup yields CDR1 SQVTM and CDR2 ANQGSEA. This CDR3 region has 13 residues. CDR3 protein: CSVRTAPNTEAFF. In DNA, the CDR3 is TGCAGCGTACGGACAGCCCCGAACACTGAAGCTTTCTTT.

The chain uses TRBV28 and TRBJ2-5; maybe TRBD2 (5 bases). V was clipped by 3 bases and J by 11 bases, with 16 bases between them. This CDR3 is 13 amino acids long. CDR1 is MDHEN and CDR2 is SYDVKM in the germline V gene. Here the CDR3 reads CASSLPPPSQQYF. DNA for the CDR3: TGTGCCAGCAGTTTGCCCCCCCCTAGCCAGCAGTACTTC.

This clone appeared a single time. This chain connects TRBV18 to TRBJ1-1, with D tentatively TRBD1 (6 bases). The CDR3 has 14 residues. Trimming shortened V by 3 bases and J by 1 base, and 9 bases separated the two germline ends. Germline V lookup: CDR1 KGHSH, CDR2 LQKENI. CDR3 bases: TGTGCCAGCTCACCGGGGGGGGCGAACACTGAAGCTTTCTTT. Translating it yields CASSPGGANTEAFF. Full variable domain (remainder filled in from reference TRBV18 and TRBJ1-1): NAGVMQNPRHLVRRRGQEARLRCSPMKGHSHVYWYRQLPEEGLKFMVYLQKENIIDESGMPKERFSAEFPKEGPSILRIQQVVRGDSAAYFCASSPGGANTEAFFGQGTRLTVV.

V usage is TRBV7-9 and J usage is TRBJ1-5, with D possibly being TRBD1 (5 bases). Germline V gives CDR1 SEHNR, CDR2 FQNEAQ (reference sequence). Trimming shortened V by 4 bases and J by 0 bases, and 7 bases separated the two germline ends. This CDR3 comprises 14 residues. Written as DNA, the CDR3 is TGTGCCAGCAGCTCGACAGATAGCAATCAGCCCCAGCATTTT. Its protein product is CASSSTDSNQPQHF. The full variable domain, its missing parts supplied by reference TRBV7-9 and TRBJ1-5, is DTGVSQNPRHKITKRGQNVTFRCDPISEHNRLYWYRQTLGQGPEFLTYFQNEAQLEKSRLLSDRFSAERPKGSFSTLEIQRTEQGDSAMYLCASSSTDSNQPQHFGDGTRLSIL.

The genes are TRBV5-4 and TRBJ2-3; 11 bases are a match to TRBD2. Germline CDR1 SGHNT, CDR2 YYREEE (reference sequence). The CDR3 is made up of 15 amino acids. The trim removed 4 bases at V and 6 bases at J, leaving 7 bases unmatched. DNA for the CDR3: TGTGCCAGCAGCCGAATAGCGGGGGGGACGGATACGCAGTATTTT. Translation: CASSRIAGGTDTQYF.

The rearrangement joins TRBV18 to TRBJ1-1, with D uncertain. V lost 0 bases, J lost 4 bases, and 6 bases lay in between. CDR1 is KGHSH, CDR2 LQKENI, per germline. The CDR3 is made up of 13 amino acids. Here the CDR3 DNA reads TGTGCCAGCTCACCACCTTCGTTCACTGAAGCTTTCTTT. Protein sequence: CASSPPSFTEAFF.

V usage is TRBV7-2 and J usage is TRBJ2-7; 10 bases line up with TRBD2. Germline CDR1 and CDR2: SGHTA and FQGNSA. Trimming removed 1 base from V and 2 bases from J; junction bases left unmatched: 5. This CDR3 is built from 16 residues. DNA for the CDR3: TGTGCCAGCAGCTTAGTGTTAGCGGGAGGCGCCTACGAGCAGTACTTC. Amino acid sequence: CASSLVLAGGAYEQYF.

This chain uses TRBV19 with TRBJ1-1; no firm D call. Germline V gene data show CDR1 as LNHDA and CDR2 as SQIVND (reference sequence). CDR3 length: 15 amino acids. Deletions cut 6 bases from V and 5 bases from J, with 19 bases between. The CDR3 DNA is TGTGCCAGTAGCCCGGACCCGCCGACGGGGACTGAAGCTTTCTTT. Amino acid sequence: CASSPDPPTGTEAFF. The whole variable domain, remainder taken from reference TRBV19 and TRBJ1-1, is DGGITQSPKYLFRKEGQNVTLSCEQNLNHDAMYWYRQDPGQGLRLIYYSQIVNDFQKGDIAEGYSVSREKKESFPLTVTSAQKNPTAFYLCASSPDPPTGTEAFFGQGTRLTVV.

The count of this clone is one. The chain carries TRBV7-2 and TRBJ1-3; 8 nucleotides line up with TRBD1. CDR3 length equals 14 residues. Germline lookup yields CDR1 SGHTA and CDR2 FQGNSA. Trimming removed 5 bases from V and 4 bases from J; junction bases left unmatched: 4. CDR3 sequence (DNA): TGTGCCAGCAGCCCCCGGGACAGGGGAAACACCATATATTTT. Translation: CASSPRDRGNTIYF.

V is TRBV25-1 and J is TRBJ1-5, with no clear D. The CDR3 has 14 residues. V lost 4 bases, J lost 6 bases, and 13 bases lay in between. Germline assignment: CDR1 MGHDK and CDR2 SYGVNS. The DNA of the CDR3 is TGTGCCAGCAGTGGAGCTCATGGAGGTCAGCCCCAGCATTTT. This sequence encodes CASSGAHGGQPQHF.

The J gene is TRBJ2-5, the V gene TRBV4-3; 7 bases map to TRBD1. Germline V CDR1 and CDR2: LGHNA, YSLEER. The CDR3 loop spans 15 amino acids. Trimming removed 0 bases from V and 5 bases from J; junction bases left unmatched: 6. The CDR3 loop reads CASSQDRGGSETQYF. CDR3 nucleotides: TGCGCCAGCAGCCAAGATAGAGGGGGCAGTGAGACCCAGTACTTC.

This clone was detected once. This chain connects TRBV6-5 to TRBJ1-4; D is possibly TRBD1 (5 bases). The CDR3 sequence is 15 residues long. Trimming removed 0 bases at V and 8 bases at J, with 13 bases between. Germline lookup yields CDR1 MNHEY and CDR2 SVGAGI. The CDR3 sequence: CASSYSWRGGEKLFF. In DNA form, the CDR3 reads TGTGCCAGCAGTTACTCCTGGAGGGGTGGCGAAAAACTGTTTTTT.

This chain links TRBV27 with TRBJ1-5; D is possibly TRBD1 (6 bases). CDR1 and CDR2 (germline): MNHEY, SMNVEV (reference sequence). The CDR3 totals 15 residues. Trimming cost V 10 bases and J 3 bases, with 19 bases left between them. CDR3 in amino acids: CATRAVGGSNQPQHF. DNA of the CDR3: TGTGCCACCCGAGCGGTAGGGGGATCCAATCAGCCCCAGCATTTT.

The chain links TRBV7-9 to TRBJ2-7; 8 positions agree with TRBD2. V lost 3 bases, J lost 6 bases, and 7 bases stayed unmatched. This CDR3 comprises 14 residues. The germline V gene encodes CDR1 SEHNR and CDR2 FQNEAQ (reference sequence). The CDR3 here is CASSFTAGEAEQYF. The CDR3 bases are TGTGCCAGCAGCTTCACAGCGGGAGAGGCCGAGCAGTACTTC.

V and J are TRBV11-2 and TRBJ1-4; the match to TRBD1 covers 11 bases. Germline CDR1 is SGHAT and CDR2 is FQNNGV. Trimming at V came to 4 bases and at J to 8 bases, leaving 3 bases not matched to a gene. This CDR3 region has 14 residues. For the CDR3, the DNA is TGTGCCAGCAGCTGGGACAGGGGGTACGAAAAACTGTTTTTT. Its translation: CASSWDRGYEKLFF.

This clone was seen only a few times. The chain carries TRBV4-2 and TRBJ2-7; 7 nucleotides line up with TRBD1. This CDR3 is 15 amino acids long. V lost 1 base, J lost 0 bases, and 3 bases stayed unmatched. Germline V gene sequence: CDR1 LGHNA, CDR2 YNFKEQ. The CDR3 reads CASSQGRDSSYEQYF. The CDR3 nucleotides read TGTGCCAGCAGCCAAGGCAGGGACAGCTCCTACGAGCAGTACTTC.

This clone was observed once. The CDR3 nucleotides are TGCGCCAGCAGCCTGGACAGGGTCGGCGAGCAGTACTTC. Its translation: CASSLDRVGEQYF. J is TRBJ2-7 and V is TRBV5-1; TRBD1 aligns across 8 bases. Germline V gives CDR1 SGHRS, CDR2 YFSETQ. The CDR3 is 13 residues long. V dropped 4 bases and J dropped 6; count of bases not matched to a gene: 6.

V usage is TRBV30 and J usage is TRBJ1-4; TRBD1 is a possible D gene (6 bases). V shed 2 bases and J shed 7 bases, with 17 bases lying between them. The CDR3 length is 15 residues. CDR1 is GTSNPN, CDR2 SVGIG, per germline (reference sequence). CDR3 residues: CAWSILDRMAEKLFF. In DNA form, the CDR3 reads TGTGCCTGGAGTATATTGGACAGAATGGCTGAAAAACTGTTTTTT.

The chain uses TRBV4-3 and TRBJ2-1; 7 nucleotides match TRBD2. The germline CDR1 and CDR2 sequences are LGHNA and YSLEER. After removal of 0 bases from V and 1 base from J, the junction contained 3 bases not matched to a gene. The CDR3 length is 16 residues. In DNA form, the CDR3 reads TGCGCCAGCAGCCAAGACCTAGCGGTTTCCTACAATGAGCAGTTCTTC. It encodes CASSQDLAVSYNEQFF.

The chain has TRBV27 and TRBJ2-1; 14 bases line up with TRBD2. V was clipped by 2 bases and J by 5 bases; unmatched bases: 2. Germline CDR1 reads MNHEY; CDR2 reads SMNVEV (reference sequence). CDR3 size: 16 residues. The CDR3 bases are TGTGCCAGCAGTTTAGGACTAGCGGGGGGAAACAATGAGCAGTTCTTC. It codes for CASSLGLAGGNNEQFF.

This rearrangement joins TRBV7-3 to TRBJ1-1; 9 nucleotides line up with TRBD1. Germline-derived CDR1 and CDR2 are SGHTA and FQGTGA. CDR3 length equals 12 residues. V trimming: 4 bases; J trimming: 12 bases; junction bases outside the gene matches: 6. The CDR3: CASSSGQGLTFF. CDR3 bases: TGTGCCAGCAGCTCCGGACAGGGGTTGACTTTCTTT.

The chain employs TRBV9 and TRBJ1-1; TRBD1 agrees at 9 bases. This CDR3 is built from 14 residues. Germline loops: CDR1 SGDLS, CDR2 YYNGEE. Germline trimming cut 4 bases from V and 3 bases from J; bases unmatched to any gene: 4. CDR3 sequence (DNA): TGTGCCAGCAGCACGAGGACAGGGGACACTGAAGCTTTCTTT. Its translation: CASSTRTGDTEAFF.

The J gene is TRBJ2-1, the V gene TRBV6-4; TRBD2 matches at 9 bases. V shed 3 bases, J shed 4 bases, and the junction held 1 base outside the gene matches. This CDR3 region has 14 residues. Germline CDR1 is MRHNA and CDR2 is SNTAGT. The CDR3 region is CASSEAGGYNEQFF. The CDR3 DNA reads as TGTGCCAGCAGTGAAGCGGGAGGTTACAATGAGCAGTTCTTC.

V usage is TRBV12-5 and J usage is TRBJ2-7; D is unresolved. Trimming shortened V by 6 bases and J by 4 bases, and 16 bases separated the two germline ends. Germline lookup yields CDR1 LGHNT and CDR2 FRNRAP. CDR3 length: 14 residues. CDR3: CASGPTDASYEQYV. For the CDR3, the DNA is TGTGCTAGTGGCCCTACAGACGCGTCATACGAGCAGTACGTC.

The chain links TRBV5-1 to TRBJ2-2, with 9 bases lining up with TRBD1. Unmatched junction bases numbered 2, after V lost 0 bases and J lost 5 bases. The length of the CDR3 is 15 residues. Germline CDR1 is SGHRS and CDR2 is YFSETQ. This CDR3 is CASSLGTGVTGELFF. The CDR3 nucleotides read TGCGCCAGCAGCTTGGGGACAGGGGTTACCGGGGAGCTGTTTTTT.